Sequencing of this T cell receptor beta chain was carried out in a study of beta chain features in type 1 diabetes. This CDR3 contains 13 residues. Per the germline V gene, CDR1 is MNHEY and CDR2 is SMNVEV (reference sequence). V lost 5 bases and J lost 0, with 7 bases in between. CD45RO/CCR7/CD25/CD127/CD95/CD27 staining was used to isolate CD4+ naive, central memory, regulatory and stem cell-like memory cells by sorting. Reverse transcribing all isolated RNA meant expressed TCRB transcripts were sequenced. Mean read depth for naive, central memory and regulatory T cell samples was about 3.6 million reads. The method was immunoSEQ multiplex PCR; TCRdb's version includes in-frame clones alone and lacks a portion of them. In the table there are a few hundred thousand clones, 7.5% to 10% of which are singletons.

The chain joins TRBV27 to TRBJ2-5; D is uncertain. The sample consisted of naive CD4+ T cells from blood. This TCR came from a woman younger than 35 in good health. In DNA form, the CDR3 reads TGTGCCAGCAGTCTAAAGTACCAAGAGACCCAGTACTTC. This encodes CASSLKYQETQYF.